This T cell receptor (beta chain) was observed in a study of regulatory T cells in long-lasting Graves disease (dated by TCRdb to the early 2020s). Background on the whole study: To count as having persistent Graves' disease, a patient had to have received antithyroid drug treatment for over 5 years with TSH receptor autoantibodies remaining persistently positive. This study used TCR sequencing and RNA sequencing of peripheral blood to compare persistent Graves' disease patients against newly diagnosed Graves' disease patients. The study was registered as a clinical trial and conducted in China. A total of about 33 samples underwent TCR sequencing, from about 13 patients with persistent Graves' disease and approximately 20 patients with newly diagnosed Graves' disease. Antithyroid drugs had been taken for approximately 10 years on average by persistent Graves' disease patients in the clinical cohort.

CDR1 is given as MNHNS and CDR2 as SASEGT, both from the germline V gene. Between the V and J ends, shortened by 6 bases and 0 bases respectively, the junction contains 7 bases. Counted from cysteine to phenylalanine, this CDR3 has 13 amino acids. Only the CDR3 DNA is retained, 39 bases long and in frame from the first base. Libraries were prepared through multiplex PCR. Sequencing was performed on an Illumina HiSeq 4000. TCR beta libraries were built with iRepertoire HTBI primers and Arm-PCR amplification of CDR3 regions. PCR products were gel purified before sequencing. From the authors' description of their analysis: Gene usage analysis of CDR3 amino acid clonotypes relied on the roughly 60 TRBV and about 15 TRBJ segments identified across samples. Filtered high-quality paired reads were merged into contigs using COPE and FqMerger. Contigs were aligned with BLAST to IMGT TRBV, TRBD and TRBJ reference genes, and CDR3 was defined per IMGT. Any clonotype with a frequency above 0.1% was classified as a highly expanded clone. Shannon entropy served as the measure of repertoire diversity, while the Gini coefficient captured V-J evenness. A clonotype found in more than one individual was treated as public. TCRdb cleaned the public reads at Q25 with fastp, built clones with MiXCR and kept in-frame beta chains. Rows are unified per CDR3 protein, each entry keeping the most common DNA and genes. The V and J calls come from TCRdb's annotation, not from the publication. The sample table records around 450,000 distinct CDR3 sequences; approximately 21% of these occur just once. The ten largest account for about 6.6% of the sample.

Results the study describes overall, beyond this receptor: Preferential use of TRBV28, TRBJ1-2 and TRBJ2-5 was observed in persistent disease, whereas TRBV20-1 and TRBJ2-1 were favored in newly diagnosed disease. Only the TCR beta chain was sequenced and analyzed. The authors noted that the small sample size was a limitation that may lower accuracy. Compared with newly diagnosed patients, persistent Graves' disease patients had lower TCR Shannon entropy and fewer highly expanded clones, which suggests clonal expansion. A larger number of public clonotypes was shared among persistent patients (about 2,700) than among newly diagnosed patients (around 890). The study examined only peripheral blood because the primary lesion, thyroid tissue, could not be accessed.

This clonotype turned up a few times. The antigen it binds to is not known. Base-call qualities are not available, and no considerably larger clone is one nucleotide away. This specimen's time point label, interpreted: persistent/refractory GD, antithyroid drugs over 5 years with positive TRAb. For both TCR sequencing and RNA sequencing, RNA was extracted from PBMCs in TRIzol. The diagnosis of Graves' disease was made according to American Thyroid Association guidelines. The patients came from an endocrinology department in Xi'an, China. Each patient gave 9 to 10 milliliters of peripheral blood, collected in an EDTA anticoagulant tube. Ficoll Paque Plus density gradient separation was used to isolate PBMCs, and no further T cell sorting was performed. RNA quality was checked with an Agilent 2100 Bioanalyzer and agarose gel, and concentration with a NanoDrop 2000.

The source material was peripheral blood mononuclear cells (PBMCs), sampled when the disease was refractory, from a patient treated with antithyroid drugs. The rearrangement combines TRBV6-1 with TRBJ2-3; the best D guess is TRBD1, with 6 bases matching. The sequence came from a female donor with Graves disease. Here is the DNA: TGTGCCAGCAGGGGGGCCAGCACAGATACGCAGTATTTT. It encodes CASRGASTDTQYF.